The TCR beta chain under discussion was sequenced for a study of radiation and T cells in renal cell carcinoma. This clone showed up just a few times. Its antigen is as yet unknown. Time point noted: blood 4 weeks post-SBRT, at nephrectomy. The treatment was: 15 Gy SBRT to primary tumor, nephrectomy 4 weeks later. Generated by immunoSEQ multiplex PCR, the TCRdb table keeps only in-frame clones and is missing some. The data hold about 40,000 clones, with 82% observed a single time. Notes on the study in general: From baseline, blood top tumor clonotypes peaked at 2 weeks post-radiation.

The clonotype comes from a woman aged 70-85 years with renal cell carcinoma. The material was blood, obtained from a patient whose treatment included radiotherapy and nephrectomy.

The CDR3 DNA sequence: TGTGCCAGTAGTATAGGGCGGGGACTGATGAACACTGAAGCTTTCTTT. It yields the protein CASSIGRGLMNTEAFF. V is TRBV19 and J is TRBJ1-1, with a possible D match to TRBD1 (5 bases). Trimming cost V 1 base and J 0 bases, with 12 bases left between them. Germline V CDR1 and CDR2: LNHDA, SQIVND (reference sequence). The CDR3 extends over 16 amino acids.